This TCR beta chain was identified in a study of T cell repertoires in cytomegalovirus infection. Note on this clonotype: Its target is unknown.

V was pared by 2 bases and J by 3 bases, with 13 bases between. The CDR3 has 15 amino acids. Germline V lookup: CDR1 SGHTA, CDR2 FQGNSA. TCRdb ran MiXCR on the reads and lists one entry per CDR3 protein. The table records hundreds of thousands of distinct CDR3 sequences, around 31% of them present only once. The chain uses TRBV7-2 and TRBJ1-1; no definite D call. The sample in question was cultured PBMCs, obtained from culture after CMV antigen stimulation. This clonotype was obtained from a human donor in good health (CMV status not recorded). Some clones in this sample may be carry-over from other donors' samples. CDR3 sequence: CASSLLSGSDTEAFF. DNA of the CDR3: TGTGCCAGCAGCTTATTAAGCGGGAGCGACACTGAAGCTTTCTTT. Full variable domain (missing parts from reference TRBV7-2 and TRBJ1-1): GAGVSQSPSNKVTEKGKDVELRCDPISGHTALYWYRQSLGQGLEFLIYFQGNSAPDKSGLPSDRFSAERTGGSVSTLTIQRTQQEDSAVYLCASSLLSGSDTEAFFGQGTRLTVV.